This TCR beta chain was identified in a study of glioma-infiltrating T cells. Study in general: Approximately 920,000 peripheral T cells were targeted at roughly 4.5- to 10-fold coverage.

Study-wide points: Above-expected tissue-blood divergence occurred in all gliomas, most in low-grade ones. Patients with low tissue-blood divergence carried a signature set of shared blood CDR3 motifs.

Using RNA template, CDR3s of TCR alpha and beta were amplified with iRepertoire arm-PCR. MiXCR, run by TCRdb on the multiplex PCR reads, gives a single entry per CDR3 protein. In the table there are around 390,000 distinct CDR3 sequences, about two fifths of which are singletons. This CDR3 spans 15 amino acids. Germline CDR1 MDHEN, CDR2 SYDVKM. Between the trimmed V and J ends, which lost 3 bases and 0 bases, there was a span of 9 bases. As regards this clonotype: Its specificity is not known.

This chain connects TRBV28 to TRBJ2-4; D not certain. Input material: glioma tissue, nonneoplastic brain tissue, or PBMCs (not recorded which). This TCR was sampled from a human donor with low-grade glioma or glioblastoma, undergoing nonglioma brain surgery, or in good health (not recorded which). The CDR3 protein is CASSLERLAKNIQYF. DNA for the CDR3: TGTGCCAGCAGTTTGGAGCGACTAGCCAAAAACATTCAGTACTTC.